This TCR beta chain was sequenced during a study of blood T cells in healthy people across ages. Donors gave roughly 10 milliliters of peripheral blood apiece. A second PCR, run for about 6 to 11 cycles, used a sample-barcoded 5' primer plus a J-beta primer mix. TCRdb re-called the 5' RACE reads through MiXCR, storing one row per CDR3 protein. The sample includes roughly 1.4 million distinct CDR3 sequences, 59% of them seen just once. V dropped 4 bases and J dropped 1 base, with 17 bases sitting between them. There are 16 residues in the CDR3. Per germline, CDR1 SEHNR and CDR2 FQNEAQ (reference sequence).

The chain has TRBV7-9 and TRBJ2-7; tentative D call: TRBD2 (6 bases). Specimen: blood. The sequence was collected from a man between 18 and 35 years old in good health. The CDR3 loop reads CASSSTLASRSYEQYF. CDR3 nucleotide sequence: TGTGCCAGCAGCTCCACCCTAGCGTCCCGATCCTACGAGCAGTACTTC.